The 27 T cell receptor beta chains below all came from one sample that was sequenced in a study of beta chain features in type 1 diabetes. General observations from the study: The study found moderately but significantly shorter TCRB CDR3s in all four CD4+ subsets of Type 1 diabetes patients.

For these receptors, no antigen is known. Since all of the isolated RNA was reverse transcribed, expressed TCRB transcripts were what got sequenced. TCRdb's table, derived via immunoSEQ multiplex PCR, lists solely in-frame clones and lacks some. The sample records fewer than 110,000 clones, 25% to 35% being singletons. Sequenced: central memory CD4+ T cells from blood. The receptors were sampled from a woman younger than 35 with type 1 diabetes.

This clone was observed at least ten times. V is TRBV4-3 and J is TRBJ2-3; D remains ambiguous. Trimming took 0 bases from V and 0 from J, leaving 4 bases between them. Germline V CDR1 and CDR2: LGHNA, YSLEER. The CDR3 length is 14 residues. The CDR3 sequence is CASSQDGSTDTQYF. The CDR3 bases are TGCGCCAGCAGCCAAGATGGCAGCACAGATACGCAGTATTTT.

This chain links TRBV28 with TRBJ1-1; D is perhaps TRBD1 (5 bases). Germline CDR1 MDHEN, CDR2 SYDVKM. This CDR3 contains 14 residues. The ends were cut back, 5 bases at V and 4 bases at J, with 14 bases in the middle. Written as DNA, the CDR3 is TGTGCCAGCAGTACGACATCCAGGGTCACTGAAGCTTTCTTT. As protein: CASSTTSRVTEAFF.

The V gene is TRBV7-9, the J gene TRBJ1-2, with D possibly matching TRBD1 (6 bases). The germline CDR1 and CDR2 sequences are SEHNR and FQNEAQ (reference sequence). CDR3 length: 15 amino acids. V gave up 5 bases and J gave up 4 bases, with 17 bases separating them. CDR3 in amino acids: CASSDPTTGIYGYTF. DNA of the CDR3: TGTGCCAGCAGCGACCCCACAACAGGGATCTATGGCTACACCTTC. The full variable domain, completed using reference TRBV7-9 and TRBJ1-2, is DTGVSQNPRHKITKRGQNVTFRCDPISEHNRLYWYRQTLGQGPEFLTYFQNEAQLEKSRLLSDRFSAERPKGSFSTLEIQRTEQGDSAMYLCASSDPTTGIYGYTFGSGTRLTVV.

The gene calls are TRBV21-1 and TRBJ2-2; the D call TRBD2 from the table was never checked on the DNA. TRBV21-1 is noted as a pseudogene. CDR3 length: 14 amino acids. The chain's CDR3 is CASIIPRETGELFF. The CDR3 nucleotides are TGTGCCAGCATCATTCCGAGGGAGACCGGGGAGCTGTTTTTT.

V is TRBV19 and J is TRBJ1-5; unclear D gene. The V end was cut by 8 bases, the J end by 3 bases, with 11 bases between. Germline loops: CDR1 LNHDA, CDR2 SQIVND (reference sequence). The CDR3 length is 13 residues. Written as DNA, the CDR3 is TGTGCCAGTTTAAGAGGGATCAATCAGCCCCAGCATTTT. It yields the protein CASLRGINQPQHF.

V is TRBV20-1 and J is TRBJ1-1; D remains ambiguous. CDR3 length equals 11 residues. The ends were cut back, 3 bases at V and 5 bases at J, with 7 bases in the middle. CDR1 and CDR2 (germline): DFQATT, SNEGSKA (reference sequence). The CDR3 loop is CSASLRTEAFF. The CDR3, as DNA: TGCAGTGCTAGCTTGAGAACTGAAGCTTTCTTT.

V and J are TRBV29-1 and TRBJ1-1; D is unresolved. V lost 4 bases to trimming and J lost 2 bases, with 11 bases between them. CDR1 is SQVTM, CDR2 ANQGSEA, per germline. The CDR3 runs to 13 residues. The CDR3: CSVVGRQNTEAFF. CDR3 coding DNA: TGCAGCGTTGTCGGCAGGCAAAACACTGAAGCTTTCTTT.

The chain joins TRBV5-1 to TRBJ2-5; 9 bases fit TRBD1. Germline V gene data show CDR1 as SGHRS and CDR2 as YFSETQ. V was pared by 2 bases and J by 4 bases, with 9 bases of the junction left unmatched. The CDR3 length is 16 residues. Written as DNA, the CDR3 is TGCGCCAGCAGCTTACAGGGGGCTCAAAATGGAGAGACCCAGTACTTC. Protein product: CASSLQGAQNGETQYF.

This clone was seen repeatedly, ten times or more. The rearrangement joins TRBV7-9 to TRBJ2-7, with 8 bases aligning to TRBD2. CDR1 SEHNR and CDR2 FQNEAQ come from the germline V gene (reference sequence). The CDR3 sequence is 14 residues long. V gave up 3 bases and J gave up 6 bases; unmatched junction bases: 7. The CDR3 coding sequence is TGTGCCAGCAGCTTTGACGGGAGGGTGAGCGAGCAGTACTTC. It translates to CASSFDGRVSEQYF.

The rearrangement joins TRBV2 to TRBJ2-1, with D perhaps TRBD2 (5 bases). Trimming took 8 bases from V and 8 from J, leaving 13 bases between them. CDR1 is SNHLY and CDR2 is FYNNEI in the germline V gene. This CDR3 spans 12 amino acids. For the CDR3, the DNA is TGTGCCAGCCGACCAGGAGGATATGAGCAGTTCTTC. Its translation: CASRPGGYEQFF.

This clone was seen only a few times. V is TRBV5-1 and J is TRBJ1-1, with D unclear. Germline V gene lookup returns CDR1 SGHRS and CDR2 YFSETQ. Between the trimmed V and J ends, which lost 7 bases and 3 bases, there was a span of 16 bases. The CDR3 extends over 14 amino acids. The DNA of the CDR3 is TGCGCCAGCCGCGACCAAGCGGCCGACACTGAAGCTTTCTTT. Translating it yields CASRDQAADTEAFF.

In its sample, this clone was seen a few times. The chain recombines TRBV19 with TRBJ1-1; tentative D call: TRBD1 (5 bases). CDR1 and CDR2 (germline): LNHDA, SQIVND (reference sequence). This CDR3 spans 13 amino acids. V lost 7 bases and J 4 bases, leaving 13 bases between the germline ends. CDR3 bases: TGTGCCAGTAAACCCCAGGGCGCCACTGAAGCTTTCTTT. Amino acids: CASKPQGATEAFF.

This clone was detected only a few times. The CDR3 sequence is CAWSAPGGNNYGYTF. The CDR3 region has the DNA TGTGCCTGGAGTGCCCCGGGTGGCAATAACTATGGCTACACCTTC. The chain links TRBV30 to TRBJ1-2; D is unresolved. The CDR3 totals 15 residues. In germline, CDR1 is GTSNPN, CDR2 SVGIG (reference sequence). V was shortened by 1 base and J by 1 base, with 13 bases between the two germline ends.

This chain joins TRBV5-1 and TRBJ2-5; TRBD2 matches 9 bases. Germline values: CDR1 SGHRS, CDR2 YFSETQ. The CDR3 totals 14 residues. Unmatched junction bases numbered 2, after V lost 4 bases and J lost 1 base. CDR3: CASSMREGQETQYF. The CDR3 region has the DNA TGCGCCAGCAGCATGCGGGAGGGCCAAGAGACCCAGTACTTC.

This sequence joins TRBV5-4 and TRBJ1-2; perhaps TRBD1 as D (5 bases). V lost 0 bases, J lost 7 bases, and 13 bases lay in between. This CDR3 has 14 amino acids. Germline lookup yields CDR1 SGHNT and CDR2 YYREEE (reference sequence). DNA for the CDR3: TGTGCCAGCAGCTTGGAACAGGCCTTGGGTGGCTACACCTTC. Residues: CASSLEQALGGYTF.

The rearrangement joins TRBV7-2 to TRBJ1-3, with TRBD1 matching 7 bases. Losses at the gene ends were 2 bases for V and 4 bases for J; bases not matched to a gene: 5. Germline V gene sequence: CDR1 SGHTA, CDR2 FQGNSA. The CDR3 length is 15 residues. This chain's CDR3 is CASSLSAGGGNTIYF. CDR3 in DNA: TGTGCCAGCAGCTTATCGGCAGGGGGAGGAAACACCATATATTTT.

This clone showed up just a few times. The chain couples TRBV9 to TRBJ1-2, with a possible D match to TRBD1 (5 bases). CDR3 length: 14 residues. Trimming removed 1 base from V and 8 bases from J, with 15 bases in between. Germline-derived CDR1 and CDR2 are SGDLS and YYNGEE. The CDR3 DNA sequence: TGTGCCAGCAGCGTACAGGTCGGGGGAGAAGGCTACACCTTC. It yields the protein CASSVQVGGEGYTF.

This clone came up a few times. The gene calls are TRBV7-9 and TRBJ2-2, with D perhaps TRBD2 (6 bases). From germline, CDR1 is SEHNR and CDR2 FQNEAQ (reference sequence). Trimming took 6 bases from V and 4 from J, leaving 12 bases between them. This CDR3 has 14 amino acids. CDR3: CASSKRESTGELFF. The CDR3 bases are TGTGCCAGCAGTAAACGGGAGAGCACCGGGGAGCTGTTTTTT.

This clone was seen a handful of times. This chain uses TRBV4-3 with TRBJ1-2; TRBD1 matches at 7 bases. The V gene's germline CDR1 is LGHNA and CDR2 YSLEER. The CDR3 totals 14 residues. With V trimmed by 8 bases and J by 5 bases, 11 bases remained unmatched. CDR3 residues: CASSFGGTDYGYTF. The CDR3 bases are TGCGCCAGCTCCTTCGGAGGGACAGATTATGGCTACACCTTC.

This chain connects TRBV7-2 to TRBJ1-3; TRBD1 matches at 8 bases. The CDR3 loop spans 17 amino acids. Germline values: CDR1 SGHTA, CDR2 FQGNSA. V was clipped by 3 bases and J by 0 bases; unmatched bases: 7. CDR3 in amino acids: CASSFFGTGDSGNTIYF. CDR3 coding DNA: TGTGCCAGCAGCTTCTTCGGGACAGGTGACTCTGGAAACACCATATATTTT.

This clone was counted between two and nine times. The chain combines TRBV11-2 with TRBJ2-1, with 10 bases fitting TRBD2. The CDR3 length is 17 residues. Germline V gene lookup returns CDR1 SGHAT and CDR2 FQNNGV. With V trimmed by 1 base and J by 10 bases, 13 bases remained unmatched. The CDR3 sequence: CASSLVSSGRAGGEQFF. The CDR3 bases are TGTGCCAGCAGCTTAGTTTCCAGCGGGAGGGCCGGAGGGGAGCAGTTCTTC.

This rearrangement joins TRBV7-9 to TRBJ1-1; maybe TRBD1 (5 bases). In germline, CDR1 is SEHNR, CDR2 FQNEAQ (reference sequence). The length of the CDR3 is 14 residues. Trimming removed 8 bases at V and 2 bases at J, with 15 bases between. CDR3 residues: CASLHDGGNTEAFF. The CDR3 DNA reads TGTGCCAGCCTCCACGACGGGGGAAACACTGAAGCTTTCTTT.

The chain has TRBV5-4 and TRBJ2-1; 9 nucleotides match TRBD2. V lost 4 bases to trimming and J lost 3 bases; unmatched junction nucleotides: 5. The CDR3 totals 15 residues. Germline-derived CDR1 and CDR2 are SGHNT and YYREEE (reference sequence). The chain's CDR3 is CASSPGTSIYNEQFF. CDR3 DNA sequence: TGTGCCAGCAGCCCGGGGACTAGCATCTACAATGAGCAGTTCTTC.

This chain links TRBV7-2 with TRBJ1-5; 10 nucleotides match TRBD1. Unmatched junction bases numbered 1, after V lost 0 bases and J lost 2 bases. CDR1 and CDR2 from the germline V gene are SGHTA and FQGNSA. The CDR3 length is 16 residues. In DNA form, the CDR3 reads TGTGCCAGCAGCTTAGCCGGGACAGGGGGCAATCAGCCCCAGCATTTT. This translates into CASSLAGTGGNQPQHF.

Concerning this clone: A read error may produce the germline difference seen at one junction end. The chain employs TRBV5-1 and TRBJ2-7, with 8 nucleotides matching TRBD2. CDR1 is SGHRS and CDR2 is YFSETQ in the germline V gene. The CDR3 covers 16 residues. For the CDR3, the DNA is TGCGCCAGCAGCCCTAAAAGCGGGAGTCTCTCCCACGAGCAGTACTTC. Translated, it gives CASSPKSGSLSHEQYF. Supplemented by reference TRBV5-1 and TRBJ2-7, the full variable domain reads KAGVTQTPRYLIKTRGQQVTLSCSPISGHRSVSWYQQTPGQGLQFLFEYFSETQRNKGNFPGRFSGRQFSNSRSEMNVSTLELGDSALYLCASSPKSGSLSHEQYFGPGTRLTVT.

The chain employs TRBV28 and TRBJ1-2; 8 nucleotides match TRBD1. The V segment lost 6 bases and the J segment 7 bases; nucleotides outside the gene matches: 7. The germline gives CDR1 MDHEN, CDR2 SYDVKM. The CDR3 is 13 residues long. In DNA form, the CDR3 reads TGTGCCAGCAGCGCTATCGACAGGGGTGGCTACACCTTC. Its translation: CASSAIDRGGYTF.

The rearrangement links TRBV9 to TRBJ2-2; 8 nucleotides match TRBD2. Germline lookup yields CDR1 SGDLS and CDR2 YYNGEE. The trim removed 4 bases at V and 5 bases at J, leaving 10 bases unmatched. The CDR3 spans 16 residues. The CDR3 nucleotides are TGTGCCAGCAGCCCCCCGACTAGCGCGGGGACCGGGGAGCTGTTTTTT. Amino acids: CASSPPTSAGTGELFF.